This TCR beta chain originates from a study of OX40 agonist ivuxolimab in advanced cancers. Regarding the study as a whole: At 0.1 to 3.0 mg/kg and by week 6, CD4+ and CD8+ T cells in the blood had expanded clonally.

V lost 5 bases, J lost 5 bases, and 15 bases lay in between. Germline V gene lookup returns CDR1 MNHGY and CDR2 SVAAGI. The CDR3 extends over 14 amino acids. The sample holds one count of this clone. The antigen remains undetermined. Some clones are missing from TCRdb's copy, which holds only in-frame ones; the method was immunoSEQ multiplex PCR. The repertoire holds 45,000 to 50,000 clones, about 88% seen once, with roughly 8.1% in the top ten. The TCR comes from an adult with an advanced solid tumor such as melanoma, head and neck, liver or kidney cancer. The rearrangement links TRBV6-9 to TRBJ1-2; D may be TRBD1 (5 bases). The sequencing here drew on CD4+ or CD8+ T cells sorted from blood, taken in a trial of the OX40 agonist ivuxolimab. The CDR3 loop reads CASSHDSGGYGYTF. The CDR3 nucleotides read TGTGCCAGCAGTCATGACAGTGGAGGGTATGGCTACACCTTC.